This TCR beta chain was identified in a study of beta chain features in type 1 diabetes. Of the isolated RNA, all was reverse transcribed, and so the sequenced material was expressed TCRB transcripts. Sequencing used immunoSEQ multiplex PCR; TCRdb keeps in-frame clones, though not all of them. This repertoire shows about half a million clones, 30% found once; its top ten account for roughly 0.06%. CD45RO/CCR7/CD25/CD127/CD95/CD27 sorting isolated CD4+ naive, central memory, regulatory and stem cell-like memory cells. Looked up from germline, CDR1 is SEHNR and CDR2 is FQNEAQ (reference sequence). The germline V and J ends were trimmed by 0 bases and 6 bases, with 6 bases remaining between them. The CDR3 is made up of 12 amino acids. To note about this clone: What it recognizes is unknown.

Whole-study results and caveats: Whether TCRB rearrangement is influenced by HLA type was left unresolved in this analysis.

V and J are TRBV7-9 and TRBJ2-7; the D gene is possibly TRBD2 (5 bases). The clonotype was recovered from a man aged 18 to 30 in good health. Sequencing was done on a sample of naive CD4+ T cells from blood. CDR3 nucleotide sequence: TGTGCCAGCAGCTTAGCCGGGATCGAGCAGTACTTC. It is translated as CASSLAGIEQYF.